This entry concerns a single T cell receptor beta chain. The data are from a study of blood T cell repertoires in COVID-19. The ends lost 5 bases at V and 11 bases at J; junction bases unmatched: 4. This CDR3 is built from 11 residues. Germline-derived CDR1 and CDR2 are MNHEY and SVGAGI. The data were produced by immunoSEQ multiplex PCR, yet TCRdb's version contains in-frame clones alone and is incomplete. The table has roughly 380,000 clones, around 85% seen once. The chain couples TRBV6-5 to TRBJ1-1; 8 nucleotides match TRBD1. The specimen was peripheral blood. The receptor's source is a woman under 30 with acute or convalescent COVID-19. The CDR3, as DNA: TGTGCCAGCAGTCAGGGGGCTAGGGCTTTCTTT. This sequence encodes CASSQGARAFF.